This T cell receptor (beta chain) is from a study of cytomegalovirus exposure and HLA in healthy donors. Study summary: The platform used for the roughly 130 validation repertoires matched that of the roughly 700 first-cohort repertoires, a later analysis reported. Findings and caveats of the study: As was reported, the classifier diagnosed cytomegalovirus status with high specificity and sensitivity. The study designated about 160 TCR beta chains cytomegalovirus-associated.

On this clone: The antigen is undetermined.

Profiled with immunoSEQ multiplex PCR; TCRdb holds only in-frame clones, not every one. The sample holds around 300,000 clones, approximately 90% seen once. The germline gives CDR1 MNHEY, CDR2 SVGAGI. V lost 2 bases and J 5 bases, leaving 9 bases between the germline ends. The CDR3 has 14 residues. The V and J genes are TRBV6-5 and TRBJ2-2; D is possibly TRBD1 (5 bases). The clonotype comes from a woman aged 18-35 years in good health and CMV-seronegative. The sequenced sample was PBMCs. The CDR3 here is CASSYATETGELFF. The DNA of the CDR3 is TGTGCCAGCAGTTACGCGACAGAAACCGGGGAGCTGTTTTTT.